This T cell receptor beta chain was retrieved from a study of CD8+ T cells in alopecia areata. Per the germline V gene, CDR1 is LNHNV and CDR2 is YYDKDF (reference sequence). The CDR3 sequence is 13 residues long. V was clipped by 0 bases and J by 6 bases, with 9 bases between them. General study findings and limits: Especially in alopecia totalis/universalis, lesional scalp showed greater clonality than normal scalp did.

Treatment defined: oral pan-JAK inhibitor, 5-10 mg twice daily. Extraction of RNA preceded its reverse transcription into cDNA, which served as the sequencing template. Only in-frame clones appear in the TCRdb table, and some are missing; sequencing was by immunoSEQ multiplex PCR. The table lists 200,000 or so clones, roughly 64% of them singletons, with 5.5% in the top ten. Turning to this clone: Its antigen is unknown.

The chain recombines TRBV15 with TRBJ2-7, with D possibly being TRBD1 or TRBD2 (5 bases each). The input for sequencing was CD4+ T cells sorted from blood, taken at week 24, from a patient treated with tofacitinib. The TCR was taken from a human donor with alopecia areata. In DNA form, the CDR3 reads TGTGCCACCAGCAGAGATTCAGGGAGCGAGCAGTACTTC. Encoded protein: CATSRDSGSEQYF.